The 6 T cell receptor beta chains given below trace back to one sample, sequenced in a study of blood T cells in healthy people across ages. A J-beta primer mix and a sample-barcoded 5' primer were used in a second PCR of about 7 to 12 cycles. TCRdb called the 5' RACE reads again in MiXCR, with one record for every CDR3 protein. The table includes fewer than 1,000,000 distinct CDR3 sequences, approximately 48% detected once. Sequencing was performed on blood. All receptors come from a man aged 60-69 years in good health.

Details on this clonotype: Since a much larger clone is just one base distant, this may be a read error. DNA for the CDR3: TGTGCCAGCAGCGTAGGGAGCTCCTACAATGAGCAGTTCTTC. This gives the protein CASSVGSSYNEQFF. The chain links TRBV9 to TRBJ2-1; unclear D gene. V was pared by 0 bases and J by 0 bases, with 4 bases between. The CDR3 has 14 amino acids. Per the germline V gene, CDR1 is SGDLS and CDR2 is YYNGEE.

The chain employs TRBV4-1 and TRBJ2-1; 8 bases map to TRBD2. The CDR3 runs 16 residues. The junction had 6 bases not matched to a gene; V was cut back by 3 bases and J by 2 bases. CDR1 is MGHRA, CDR2 YSYEKL, per germline. CDR3 residues: CASSQRGGITYNEQFF. The CDR3 nucleotides are TGCGCCAGCAGCCAGCGCGGGGGGATCACCTACAATGAGCAGTTCTTC.

For this clonotype: The germline gene is not matched at one end of the junction; a read error may be the cause. The rearrangement joins TRBV7-2 to TRBJ2-5; D is perhaps TRBD1 (6 bases). The J call may be wrong; the DNA end is better matched by TRBJ2-7. The CDR3 length is 15 residues. Germline CDR1 is SGHTA and CDR2 is FQGNSA. As DNA, the CDR3 is TGCGCCAGCAGCCCGGGACACAGCCCTTCATACGAGCAGTACTTC. Translation: CASSPGHSPSYEQYF.

Comments on this clonotype: A much bigger clone sits one base away, suggesting this may be a read error. The chain links TRBV7-9 to TRBJ2-1; 9 bases match TRBD1. This CDR3 contains 14 residues. J lost 13 bases, V lost 6 bases, and 13 bases had no gene match. The germline V gene encodes CDR1 SEHNR and CDR2 FQNEAQ (reference sequence). The CDR3 is CASSTGQGMETQFF. For the CDR3, the DNA is TGTGCCAGCAGTACGGGACAGGGAATGGAGACCCAGTTCTTC.

CDR3 protein: CASSLDRGRGDTF. CDR3 in DNA: TGCGCCAGCAGCTTGGACAGGGGACGTGGGGACACCTTC. The V call is TRBV5-1, the J call TRBJ1-2, with TRBD1 identical over 7 bases. Trimming at V came to 0 bases and at J to 12 bases, leaving 8 bases not matched to a gene. The CDR3 length is 13 residues. The germline V gene has CDR1 SGHRS and CDR2 YFSETQ.

This clonotype has only one observation. The chain links TRBV20-1 to TRBJ1-5; TRBD1 is a possible D gene (6 bases). This CDR3 has 16 residues. V lost 3 bases and J lost 0, with 15 bases in between. Per the germline V gene, CDR1 is DFQATT and CDR2 is SNEGSKA (reference sequence). DNA of the CDR3: TGCAGTGCTAGTTGGACAGTAATTACTAGCAATCAGCCCCAGCATTTT. This encodes CSASWTVITSNQPQHF.